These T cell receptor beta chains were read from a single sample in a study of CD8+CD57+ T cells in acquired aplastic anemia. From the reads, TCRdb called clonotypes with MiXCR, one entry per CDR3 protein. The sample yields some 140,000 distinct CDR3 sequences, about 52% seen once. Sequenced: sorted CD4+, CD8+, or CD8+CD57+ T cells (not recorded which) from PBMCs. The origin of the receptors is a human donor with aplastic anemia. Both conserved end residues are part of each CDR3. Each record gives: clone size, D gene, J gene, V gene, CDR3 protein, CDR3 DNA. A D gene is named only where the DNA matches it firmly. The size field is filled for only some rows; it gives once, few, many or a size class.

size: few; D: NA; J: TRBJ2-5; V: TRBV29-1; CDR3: CSVSREGEQETQYF; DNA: TGCAGCGTCAGCCGGGAAGGGGAGCAAGAGACCCAGTACTTC
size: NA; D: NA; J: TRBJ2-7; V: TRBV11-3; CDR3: CASSPGERSYEQYF; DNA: TGTGCCAGCAGCCCCGGGGAAAGGTCCTACGAGCAGTACTTC
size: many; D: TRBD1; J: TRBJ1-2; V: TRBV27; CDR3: CASSPWTGLLGYTF; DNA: TGTGCCAGCAGTCCGTGGACAGGGCTGCTTGGCTACACCTTC
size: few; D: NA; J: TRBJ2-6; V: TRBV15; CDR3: CATSRDRSSGANVLTF; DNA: TGTGCCACCAGCAGAGATCGGAGCTCTGGGGCCAACGTCCTGACTTTC
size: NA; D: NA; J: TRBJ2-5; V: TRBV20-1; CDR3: CSALSGQETQYF; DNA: TGCAGTGCATTATCTGGCCAAGAGACCCAGTACTTC
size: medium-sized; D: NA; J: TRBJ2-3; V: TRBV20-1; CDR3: CSARDLGRAGTDTQYF; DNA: TGCAGTGCTAGAGATCTGGGCAGGGCGGGCACAGATACGCAGTATTTT
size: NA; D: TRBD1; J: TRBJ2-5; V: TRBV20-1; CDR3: CSAMVGGRETQYF; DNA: TGCAGTGCTATGGTAGGGGGCCGGGAGACCCAGTACTTC
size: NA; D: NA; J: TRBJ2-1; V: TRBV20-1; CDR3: CSASDTLESYNEQFF; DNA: TGCAGTGCTAGTGACACGCTAGAGTCCTACAATGAGCAGTTCTTC
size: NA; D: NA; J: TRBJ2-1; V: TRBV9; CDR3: CASSVEAGGDNEQFF; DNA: TGTGCCAGCAGCGTAGAGGCAGGCGGCGACAATGAGCAGTTCTTC
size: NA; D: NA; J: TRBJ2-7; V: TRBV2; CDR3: CASSGDRTLEQYF; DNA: TGTGCCAGCAGTGGGGATAGGACCCTCGAGCAGTACTTC
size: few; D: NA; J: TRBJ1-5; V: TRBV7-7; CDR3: CASSSGLNQPQHF; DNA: TGTGCTAGCAGCTCCGGACTAAATCAGCCCCAGCATTTT
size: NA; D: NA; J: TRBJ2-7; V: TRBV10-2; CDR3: CASSERGSYEQYF; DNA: TGCGCCAGCAGTGAGAGGGGGTCCTACGAGCAGTACTTC
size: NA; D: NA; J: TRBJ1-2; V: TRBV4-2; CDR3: CASSAHSYGYTF; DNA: TGTGCCAGCAGCGCACACAGCTATGGCTACACCTTC
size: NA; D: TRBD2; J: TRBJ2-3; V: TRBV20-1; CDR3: CSARGAPVSGTRGTDTQYF; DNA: TGCAGTGCTAGGGGGGCCCCCGTTAGCGGGACGCGGGGCACAGATACGCAGTATTTT
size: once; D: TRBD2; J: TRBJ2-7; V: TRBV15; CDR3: CATRPLAGGPGEQYF; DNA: TGTGCCACCAGACCTCTAGCGGGAGGGCCGGGTGAGCAGTACTTC
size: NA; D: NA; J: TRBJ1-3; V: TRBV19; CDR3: CASSKHGVNTIYF; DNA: TGTGCCAGTAGTAAGCACGGGGTGAACACCATATATTTT
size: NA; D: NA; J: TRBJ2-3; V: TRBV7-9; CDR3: CASSLTQDTQYF; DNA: TGTGCCAGCAGCTTAACGCAGGATACGCAGTATTTT
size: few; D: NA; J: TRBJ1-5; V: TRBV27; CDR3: CASSYPGALNQPQHF; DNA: TGTGCCAGCAGTTACCCAGGGGCCCTCAATCAGCCCCAGCATTTT
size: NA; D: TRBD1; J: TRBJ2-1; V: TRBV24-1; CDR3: CATSEHRGNYNEQFF; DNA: TGTGCCACCAGTGAACACAGGGGGAACTACAATGAGCAGTTCTTC
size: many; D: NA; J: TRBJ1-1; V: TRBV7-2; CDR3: CASSFGQGPNTEAFF; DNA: TGTGCCAGCAGCTTTGGTCAGGGCCCGAACACTGAAGCTTTCTTT
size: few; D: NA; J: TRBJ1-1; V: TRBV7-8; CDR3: CASSADILEAFF; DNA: TGTGCCAGCAGCGCTGACATCCTAGAAGCTTTCTTT
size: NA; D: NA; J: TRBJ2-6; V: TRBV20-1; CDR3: CSAYKTDGWANVLTF; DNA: TGCAGTGCTTACAAGACGGACGGCTGGGCCAACGTCCTGACTTTC
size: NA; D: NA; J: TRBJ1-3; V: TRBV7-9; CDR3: CASSLSVDTIYF; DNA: TGTGCCAGCAGCTTAAGCGTGGACACCATATATTTT
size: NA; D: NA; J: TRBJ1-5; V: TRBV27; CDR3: CATARGERNQPQHF; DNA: TGTGCCACCGCTCGGGGGGAGCGCAATCAGCCCCAGCATTTT
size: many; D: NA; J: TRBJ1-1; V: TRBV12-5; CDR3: CASGRGAEAFF; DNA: TGTGCTAGTGGCAGAGGGGCCGAAGCTTTCTTT
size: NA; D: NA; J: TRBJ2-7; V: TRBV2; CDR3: CASSEYPGSYERNF; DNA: TGTGCCAGCAGTGAATACCCAGGGAGCTACGAGCGGAACTTC
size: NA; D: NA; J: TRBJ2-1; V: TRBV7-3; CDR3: CASSSLTSNEQFF; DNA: TGTGCCAGCAGCTCTCTCACTTCGAATGAGCAGTTCTTC
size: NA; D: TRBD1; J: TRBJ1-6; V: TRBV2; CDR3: CASRFPGQTYSPLHF; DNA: TGTGCCAGCAGATTCCCGGGACAGACCTATTCACCCCTCCACTTT
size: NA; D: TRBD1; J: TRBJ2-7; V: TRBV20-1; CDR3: CSAKGQGTYEQYF; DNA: TGCAGTGCCAAGGGACAGGGAACCTACGAGCAGTACTTC